These 21 T cell receptor beta chains came from one sample sequenced in a study of blood T cell repertoires in COVID-19. The protocol was immunoSEQ multiplex PCR, while the TCRdb copy is restricted to in-frame clones and leaves out a portion. This table holds approximately 380,000 clones, more than 75% found once. The sample consisted of PBMCs or T cells enriched from blood (not recorded which). These receptors came from a woman between 18 and 30 years old who had recovered from COVID-19.

The chain uses TRBV7-8 and TRBJ2-2; 8 bases line up with TRBD2. V shed 5 bases and J 6 bases; nucleotides not matched to a gene: 11. CDR1 SGHVS and CDR2 FQNEAQ come from the germline V gene. This CDR3 has 16 amino acids. The CDR3 sequence: CASSPWGGGFAGELFF. CDR3 nucleotides: TGTGCCAGCAGCCCTTGGGGCGGGGGGTTCGCCGGGGAGCTGTTTTTT.

This clone showed up just a few times. This chain links TRBV4-1 with TRBJ1-2; TRBD1 matches at 7 bases. Germline V lookup: CDR1 MGHRA, CDR2 YSYEKL. The J segment lost 1 base and the V segment lost 8 bases, leaving 7 bases of the junction unmatched. The CDR3 is made up of 14 amino acids. CDR3 loop: CASSPGGLNYGYTF. In DNA form, the CDR3 reads TGCGCCAGCTCCCCAGGGGGGCTTAACTATGGCTACACCTTC.

The chain has TRBV3-1 (or the pseudogene TRBV3-2) and TRBJ1-5; D possibly corresponds to TRBD1 (6 bases). Germline V lookup: CDR1 LGHDT, CDR2 YNNKEL (reference sequence). Trimming took 0 bases from V and 4 from J, leaving 10 bases between them. This CDR3 region has 15 residues. The CDR3 region has the DNA TGTGCCAGCAGCCAAGAAAGGGGGAAGAATCAGCCCCAGCATTTT. Its translation: CASSQERGKNQPQHF.

The chain joins TRBV30 to TRBJ1-5, with D possibly TRBD1 on 6 matching bases. Trimming cost V 0 bases and J 6 bases, with 12 bases left between them. Germline CDR1 and CDR2: GTSNPN and SVGIG (reference sequence). The CDR3 is made up of 14 amino acids. As DNA, the CDR3 is TGTGCCTGGAGTGTACACAGGGAGTTTCAGCCCCAGCATTTT. It codes for CAWSVHREFQPQHF.

V usage is TRBV9 and J usage is TRBJ2-1, with D tentatively TRBD2 (6 bases). V lost 3 bases and J 7 bases, leaving 14 bases between the germline ends. The CDR3 is 14 amino acids. CDR1 and CDR2 from the germline V gene are SGDLS and YYNGEE. As DNA, the CDR3 is TGTGCCAGCAGCGAGAGGGGAGGTCGGAATGAGCAGTTCTTC. Residues: CASSERGGRNEQFF.

V and J are TRBV4-1 and TRBJ1-1, with D tentatively TRBD1 (6 bases). V was pared by 8 bases and J by 7 bases, with 14 bases between. Germline V gene lookup returns CDR1 MGHRA and CDR2 YSYEKL. The CDR3 has 12 residues. The CDR3 sequence: CASWGQGGEAFF. The CDR3, as DNA: TGCGCCAGCTGGGGGCAGGGCGGTGAAGCTTTCTTT.

The chain joins TRBV7-6 to TRBJ1-5, with 7 nucleotides matching TRBD1. Unmatched junction bases numbered 5, after V lost 0 bases and J lost 6 bases. Germline V gene data show CDR1 as SGHVS and CDR2 as FNYEAQ. CDR3 length: 15 amino acids. CDR3 loop: CASSLAGGGGQPQHF. The CDR3 region has the DNA TGTGCCAGCAGCTTAGCAGGGGGCGGAGGTCAGCCCCAGCATTTT. The variable domain in full, with the rest retrieved from reference TRBV7-6 and TRBJ1-5, is GAGVSQSPRYKVTKRGQDVALRCDPISGHVSLYWYRQALGQGPEFLTYFNYEAQQDKSGLPNDRFSAERPEGSISTLTIQRTEQRDSAMYRCASSLAGGGGQPQHFGDGTRLSIL.

V and J are TRBV6-1 and TRBJ2-1, with TRBD2 matching over 10 bases. V was clipped by 4 bases and J by 4 bases; unmatched bases: 13. Germline values: CDR1 MNHNS, CDR2 SASEGT. The CDR3 is 18 residues long. The DNA for the CDR3 is TGTGCCAGCAGTGGTATATTATTAGCGGGGGGAAATTACAATGAGCAGTTCTTC. It codes for CASSGILLAGGNYNEQFF.

In this sample, this clone turned up a few times. V is TRBV24-1 and J is TRBJ2-7; 7 bases align to TRBD1. The CDR3 consists of 15 residues. With V trimmed by 3 bases and J by 3 bases, 7 bases remained unmatched. CDR1 and CDR2 from the germline V gene are KGHDR and SFDVKD. The CDR3 is CATSDRDSLIYEQYF. The CDR3, as DNA: TGTGCCACCAGTGATCGGGACAGCCTGATCTACGAGCAGTACTTC.

In DNA, the CDR3 is TGTGCCAGCAGTTTACTTGAAAAACTGTTTTTT. This translates into CASSLLEKLFF. The chain couples TRBV12-3 or TRBV12-4 to TRBJ1-4; D is unresolved. Trimming pared 2 bases from V and 7 bases from J, leaving 2 bases between. The CDR3 is made up of 11 amino acids.

The J gene is TRBJ2-5, the V gene TRBV15; 10 nucleotides match TRBD1. With V trimmed by 0 bases and J by 4 bases, 5 bases remained unmatched. The CDR3 consists of 16 residues. From germline, CDR1 is LNHNV and CDR2 YYDKDF (reference sequence). The DNA of the CDR3 is TGTGCCACCAGCAGAGAAGGGACAGGGGCAGGAGAGACCCAGTACTTC. It translates to CATSREGTGAGETQYF.

This chain joins TRBV5-1 and TRBJ1-1; TRBD1 matches at 7 bases. Germline V gene lookup returns CDR1 SGHRS and CDR2 YFSETQ. CDR3 size: 14 residues. The V gene end was trimmed by 1 base and the J gene end by 1 base; junction bases not matched to a gene: 1. The CDR3 spells CASSLNRGNTEAFF. CDR3 bases: TGCGCCAGCAGCTTGAACAGGGGGAACACTGAAGCTTTCTTT.

The V gene is TRBV7-9, the J gene TRBJ2-3, with D perhaps matching TRBD2 (6 bases). The CDR3 extends over 15 amino acids. V lost 4 bases and J 2 bases, leaving 13 bases between the germline ends. Per germline, CDR1 SEHNR and CDR2 FQNEAQ (reference sequence). The CDR3 DNA reads TGTGCCAGCAGCTCGAGGGACTCCTACACAGATACGCAGTATTTT. Protein sequence: CASSSRDSYTDTQYF.

The chain carries TRBV28 and TRBJ2-1; D is unresolved. Germline CDR1 is MDHEN and CDR2 is SYDVKM. The CDR3 is 18 amino acids. The ends were cut back, 7 bases at V and 5 bases at J, with 27 bases in the middle. The DNA for the CDR3 is TGTGCCAGCACCCCCACGCGAGAGACATCCTTGGTTAACAATGAGCAGTTCTTC. This encodes CASTPTRETSLVNNEQFF.

The V call is TRBV27, the J call TRBJ2-2; TRBD2 aligns across 9 bases. Germline V lookup: CDR1 MNHEY, CDR2 SMNVEV (reference sequence). The CDR3 has 16 amino acids. Germline trimming cut 7 bases from V and 5 bases from J; bases unmatched to any gene: 11. For the CDR3, the DNA is TGTGCCAGCACTTCGTGGGGAGCGGGGGGAACCGGGGAGCTGTTTTTT. It translates to CASTSWGAGGTGELFF.

The chain joins TRBV19 to TRBJ1-2, with 8 bases fitting TRBD1. The V gene end was trimmed by 5 bases and the J gene end by 2 bases; junction bases not matched to a gene: 7. Per germline, CDR1 LNHDA and CDR2 SQIVND (reference sequence). The CDR3 extends over 15 amino acids. The CDR3 loop reads CASSPRTGSNYGYTF. CDR3 DNA sequence: TGTGCCAGTAGTCCCCGGACAGGGTCCAACTATGGCTACACCTTC.

This clone was seen more than once but under ten times. This chain links TRBV6-5 with TRBJ1-1; TRBD1 agrees at 7 bases. The CDR3 sequence is 14 residues long. The germline V gene encodes CDR1 MNHEY and CDR2 SVGAGI. V trimming: 7 bases; J trimming: 0 bases; junction bases outside the gene matches: 5. Written as DNA, the CDR3 is TGTGCCAGCAATAGGGACAGTTTGAACACTGAAGCTTTCTTT. Protein product: CASNRDSLNTEAFF.

The chain employs TRBV6-5 and TRBJ1-1; possibly TRBD1 for D (5 bases). Trimming removed 0 bases from V and 1 base from J, with 9 bases in between. The germline CDR1 and CDR2 sequences are MNHEY and SVGAGI. This CDR3 is built from 15 residues. The CDR3 DNA is TGTGCCAGCAGTTACTCAGGACAAAAGAACACTGAAGCTTTCTTT. Its protein is CASSYSGQKNTEAFF.

Only a few counts were recorded for this clone. V usage is TRBV10-1 and J usage is TRBJ2-2; 9 positions match TRBD1. There are 16 residues in the CDR3. V shed 5 bases, J shed 4 bases, and the junction held 8 bases outside the gene matches. Looked up from germline, CDR1 is WNHNN and CDR2 is SYGVQD (reference sequence). The CDR3 loop is CASSLVQGAGTGELFF. The CDR3 DNA is TGCGCCAGCAGTTTGGTACAGGGGGCAGGCACCGGGGAGCTGTTTTTT.

The gene calls are TRBV6-1 and TRBJ1-6; TRBD1 matches 11 bases. V trimming: 3 bases; J trimming: 0 bases; junction bases outside the gene matches: 1. The CDR3 consists of 17 residues. Germline V CDR1 and CDR2: MNHNS, SASEGT. This CDR3 is CASSEGTGGSYNSPLHF. In nucleotides, the CDR3 is TGTGCCAGCAGTGAGGGGACAGGGGGCTCCTATAATTCACCCCTCCACTTT.

This chain uses TRBV6-5 with TRBJ2-7, with D perhaps matching TRBD1 (5 bases). Germline V gene lookup returns CDR1 MNHEY and CDR2 SVGAGI. Between the trimmed V and J ends, which lost 8 bases and 2 bases, there was a span of 7 bases. The length of the CDR3 is 11 residues. DNA of the CDR3: TGTGCCAGCTCCAGGGCCTACGAGCAGTACTTC. This codes for CASSRAYEQYF.